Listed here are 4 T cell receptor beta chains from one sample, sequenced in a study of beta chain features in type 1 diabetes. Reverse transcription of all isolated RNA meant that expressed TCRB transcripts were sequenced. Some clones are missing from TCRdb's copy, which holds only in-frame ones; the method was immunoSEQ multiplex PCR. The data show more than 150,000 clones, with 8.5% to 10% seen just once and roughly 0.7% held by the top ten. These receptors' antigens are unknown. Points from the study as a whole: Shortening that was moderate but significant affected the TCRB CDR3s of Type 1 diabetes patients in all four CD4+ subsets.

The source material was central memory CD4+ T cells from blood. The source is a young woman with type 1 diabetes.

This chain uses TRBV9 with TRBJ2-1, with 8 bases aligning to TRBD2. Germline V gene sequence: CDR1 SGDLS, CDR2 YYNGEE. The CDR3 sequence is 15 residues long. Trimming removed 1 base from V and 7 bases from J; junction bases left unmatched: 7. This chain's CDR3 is CASSVNGRASNEQFF. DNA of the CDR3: TGTGCCAGCAGCGTAAACGGGAGGGCAAGTAATGAGCAGTTCTTC.

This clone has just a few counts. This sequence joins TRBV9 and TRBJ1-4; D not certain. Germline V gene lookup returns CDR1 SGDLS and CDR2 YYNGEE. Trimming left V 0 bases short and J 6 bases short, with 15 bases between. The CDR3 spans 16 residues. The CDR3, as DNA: TGTGCCAGCAGCGTAGACCCCGGGGAGCGGTATGAAAAACTGTTTTTT. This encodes CASSVDPGERYEKLFF.

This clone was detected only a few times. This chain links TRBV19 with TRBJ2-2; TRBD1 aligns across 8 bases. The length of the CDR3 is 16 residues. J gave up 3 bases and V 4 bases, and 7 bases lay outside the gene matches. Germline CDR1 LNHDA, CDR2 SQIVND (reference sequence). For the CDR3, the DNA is TGTGCCAGTAGTAGAGGACAGGGTTTGGACACCGGGGAGCTGTTTTTT. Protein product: CASSRGQGLDTGELFF.

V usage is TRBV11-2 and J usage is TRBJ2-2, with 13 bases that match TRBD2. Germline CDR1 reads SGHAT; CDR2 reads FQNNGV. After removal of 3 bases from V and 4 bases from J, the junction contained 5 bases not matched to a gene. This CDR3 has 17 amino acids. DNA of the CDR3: TGTGCCAGCAGCTTTCTGGGACTAGCGGGACGCACCGGGGAGCTGTTTTTT. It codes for CASSFLGLAGRTGELFF. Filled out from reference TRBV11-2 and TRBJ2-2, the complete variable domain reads EAGVAQSPRYKIIEKRQSVAFWCNPISGHATLYWYQQILGQGPKLLIQFQNNGVVDDSQLPKDRFSAERLKGVDSTLKIQPAKLEDSAVYLCASSFLGLAGRTGELFFGEGSRLTVL.